This TCR beta chain comes out of a study of T cells in localized non-small cell lung cancer. TCRdb's table, derived via immunoSEQ multiplex PCR, lists solely in-frame clones and lacks some. The sample has 20,000 to 30,000 clones, less than 90% seen once; the top ten hold 1.1%. This clone has a handful of counts. Its target is not known. The study's findings and limits: Multi-region tumor sequencing was not done, so intratumor heterogeneity could not be excluded. Uninvolved adjacent lung had higher T cell clonality than tumor and all other tissues. Longer overall survival was seen with higher T cell density measured in blood.

The V gene end was trimmed by 1 base and the J gene end by 6 bases; junction bases not matched to a gene: 3. The length of the CDR3 is 14 residues. The germline gives CDR1 LNHDA, CDR2 SQIVND (reference sequence). The source material was peripheral blood, sampled before any cancer treatment. This chain joins TRBV19 and TRBJ2-3; 8 bases line up with TRBD2. The sequence derives from a woman aged 35 to 70 with stage I lung adenocarcinoma. CDR3 sequence reads: CASSIAGGRDTQYF. In nucleotides, the CDR3 is TGTGCCAGTAGTATAGCGGGGGGGAGGGATACGCAGTATTTT.